This TCR beta chain was obtained from a study of T cells in Graves' hyperthyroidism and ophthalmopathy. The wider study: Blood from the periphery was taken at initial diagnosis, before any treatment. Study results and limitations: Peripheral blood also featured most of the thyroid clonotypes expanded above 0.001.

Ten or more counts support this clonotype. The target antigen is unknown. Germline V CDR1 and CDR2: SQVTM, ANQGSEA. The CDR3 sequence is 15 residues long. The J segment lost 8 bases and the V segment lost 2 bases, leaving 12 bases of the junction unmatched. Amplification yielded TCR beta CDR3 regions, with RNA transcripts as the source. The HTBI set primed first-round TCR CDR3 RT-PCR. In TCRdb, the multiplex PCR reads were re-called with MiXCR into one record per CDR3 protein. The sample records 600,000 to 750,000 distinct CDR3 sequences, 15% to 20% being singletons. The V gene is TRBV29-1, the J gene TRBJ2-1, with 7 bases matching TRBD2. The source of this sequence is a man aged 45-65 years with Graves' hyperthyroidism. The sample was blood. In DNA form, the CDR3 reads TGCAGCGTTGAATGGGGGACTATGCAGGGCGATGAGCAGTTCTTC. The encoded protein is CSVEWGTMQGDEQFF.